This TCR beta chain stems from a study of PD-1 blockade in classical Hodgkin lymphoma. This CDR3 is built from 15 residues. V was shortened by 4 bases and J by 2 bases, with 14 bases between the two germline ends. Germline V gives CDR1 SGHTA, CDR2 FQGNSA. Every one of the patients relapsed after autologous stem cell transplantation (brentuximab vedotin exposure was variable). Concerning this clone: Its antigen is not identified.

Clones were sequenced by immunoSEQ multiplex PCR, and TCRdb holds only the in-frame ones, with some missing. The sample shows 35,000 to 45,000 clones, about 87% of them seen only once. Study results and caveats: Newly diagnosed patients were reported to exhibit reduced baseline TCR diversity relative to healthy donors. Exclusion removed patients who began nivolumab under 1 year after ASCT. TCR diversity in CD4+, not CD8+, cells rose significantly by C4D1.

This TCR was recovered from a human donor with classical Hodgkin lymphoma. This specimen consisted of peripheral blood mononuclear cells (PBMCs), obtained at baseline. The gene calls are TRBV7-2 and TRBJ1-2; possibly TRBD1 for D (5 bases). CDR3 protein: CASSSTPGLNYGYTF. Written as DNA, the CDR3 is TGTGCCAGCAGCTCTACCCCGGGACTGAACTATGGCTACACCTTC.